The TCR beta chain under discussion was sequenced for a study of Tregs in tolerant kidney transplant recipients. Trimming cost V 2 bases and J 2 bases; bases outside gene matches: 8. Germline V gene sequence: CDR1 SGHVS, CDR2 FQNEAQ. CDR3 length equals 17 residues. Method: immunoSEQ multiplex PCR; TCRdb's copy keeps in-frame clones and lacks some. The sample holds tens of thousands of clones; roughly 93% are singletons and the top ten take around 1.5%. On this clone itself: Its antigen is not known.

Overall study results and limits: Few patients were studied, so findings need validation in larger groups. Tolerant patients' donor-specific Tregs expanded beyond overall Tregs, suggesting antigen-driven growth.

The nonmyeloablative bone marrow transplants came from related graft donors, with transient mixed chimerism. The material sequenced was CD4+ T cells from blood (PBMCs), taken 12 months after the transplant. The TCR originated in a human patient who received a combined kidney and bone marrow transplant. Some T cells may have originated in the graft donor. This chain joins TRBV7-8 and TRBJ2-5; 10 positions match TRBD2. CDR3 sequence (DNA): TGTGCCAGCAGCTTAAAGTTTAGCGGGGGGATACAAGAGACCCAGTACTTC. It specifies CASSLKFSGGIQETQYF. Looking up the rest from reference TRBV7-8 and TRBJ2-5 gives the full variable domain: GAGVSQSPRYKVAKRGQDVALRCDPISGHVSLFWYQQALGQGPEFLTYFQNEAQLDKSGLPSDRFFAERPEGSVSTLKIQRTQQEDSAVYLCASSLKFSGGIQETQYFGPGTRLLVL.